This record covers a single T cell receptor (beta chain). Its matching antigen is unknown. This record belongs to a study of lymphopenia after photon versus proton radiotherapy. Study outcomes and limitations: After lymphocyte nadir, photon-treated repertoires showed oligoclonal expansion, especially CD8+ Temra. A bigger post-nadir fall in TCR diversity correlated inversely with survival time in deceased patients.

V shed 9 bases and J shed 0 bases, with 14 bases lying between them. The CDR3 has 14 amino acids. Germline loops: CDR1 LNHDA, CDR2 SQIVND (reference sequence). TCRdb keeps only in-frame clones here, not all; method: immunoSEQ multiplex PCR. This table has approximately 70,000 clones, about 85% appearing once. Here the sequenced sample was peripheral blood, taken from a patient treated with proton-based radiotherapy. The sequence derives from an elderly man with esophageal cancer. The V and J genes are TRBV19 and TRBJ1-2, with a tentative D call TRBD1 (6 bases). This CDR3 reads CASGRQAANYGYTF. CDR3 coding DNA: TGTGCCAGCGGAAGACAGGCAGCTAACTATGGCTACACCTTC.